What follows is one T cell receptor (beta chain) and its context. These data originate in a study of shared clonotypes between healthy human individuals. Division of CD4+ cells produced a CD45RA+ naive subset and a CD45RA-negative memory subset. CDR1 is MGHDK, CDR2 SYGVNS, per germline. The CDR3 has 15 amino acids. The J segment lost 0 bases and the V segment lost 10 bases, leaving 8 bases of the junction unmatched. An assay was performed, and its level was deep. In the original processing: Filtering differed for immunoSEQ, which gave only junction sequences without quality scores. Here immunoSEQ multiplex PCR was the method, and the copy in TCRdb shows in-frame clones only, minus some. Clone size and the V and J calls come from that table; the DNA yielded D and trimming. The sample gives over a million clones, around 78% of which show up once; approximately 0.52% is in the top ten.

The clonotype originates from a man younger than 30 in good health. Some clones in this sample may be carry-over from other donors' samples. The specimen was memory CD4+ T cells from PBMCs. Subset given: CD45RA-negative fraction. The chain recombines TRBV25-1 with TRBJ2-1, with 8 bases identical to TRBD2. The CDR3 coding sequence is TGTGCCACGGGCAGCGGGGGTGTCTCCTACAATGAGCAGTTCTTC. Protein product: CATGSGGVSYNEQFF.